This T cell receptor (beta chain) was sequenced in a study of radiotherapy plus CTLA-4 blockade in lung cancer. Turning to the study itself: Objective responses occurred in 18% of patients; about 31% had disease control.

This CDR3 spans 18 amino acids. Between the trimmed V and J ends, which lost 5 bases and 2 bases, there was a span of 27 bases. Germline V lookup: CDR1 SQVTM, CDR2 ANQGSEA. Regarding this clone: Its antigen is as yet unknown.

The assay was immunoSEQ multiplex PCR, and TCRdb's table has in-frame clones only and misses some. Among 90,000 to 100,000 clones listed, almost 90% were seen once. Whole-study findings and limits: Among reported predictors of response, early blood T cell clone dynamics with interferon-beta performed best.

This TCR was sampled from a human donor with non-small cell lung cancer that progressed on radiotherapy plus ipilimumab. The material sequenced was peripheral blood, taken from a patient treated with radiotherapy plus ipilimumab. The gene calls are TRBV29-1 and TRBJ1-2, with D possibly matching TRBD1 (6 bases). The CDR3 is CSVRRWSGDLDPNYGYTF. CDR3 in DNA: TGCAGCGTTCGAAGGTGGTCAGGGGACCTTGACCCGAACTATGGCTACACCTTC.